A selection of T cell receptor beta chains follows, all from one sample in a study of T and B cells in COVID-19 patients. TCRdb re-analysed the multiplex PCR reads in MiXCR, keeping a single row per CDR3 protein. The sample records roughly 2,000 distinct CDR3 sequences, 25% being singletons. The sequencing sample was made of blood. The receptor set was obtained from a human donor with active COVID-19. Each CDR3 is given with its conserved first and last residue. D genes are given only for firm matches. Clone size is given for some rows only: seen once, a few or many times, or a class if the clone is expanded.

TRBD1 | TRBJ1-4 | NA | TRBV4-1 | 16 | TGCGCCAGCAGCCATGCAGGGGGCGGGGGAAATGAAAAACTGTTTTTT | CASSHAGGGGNEKLFF
NA | TRBJ2-1 | medium-sized | TRBV19 | 15 | TGTGCCAGTGCTACGGTGGCAAGCGTCTACAATGAGCAGTTCTTC | CASATVASVYNEQFF
NA | TRBJ1-1 | NA | TRBV7-9 | 14 | TGTGCCAGCAGCCTAACCGGATCGAACACTGAAGCTTTCTTT | CASSLTGSNTEAFF
TRBD1 | TRBJ2-7 | few | TRBV7-9 | 14 | TGTGCCAGCAGCGACCGGGACAGGGCCCCCGAGCAGTACTTC | CASSDRDRAPEQYF
NA | TRBJ1-4 | medium-sized | TRBV30 | 12 | TGTGCCTGGCACCGGGGCTTCGAAAAACTGTTTTTT | CAWHRGFEKLFF
NA | TRBJ2-3 | medium-sized | TRBV27 | 15 | TGTGCCAGCAGTTTAGGCGCCCCCACACCAGATACGCAGTATTTT | CASSLGAPTPDTQYF
NA | TRBJ1-5 | NA | TRBV7-2 | 13 | TGTGCCAGCACCCCGGGGCCTAATCAGCCCCAGCATTTT | CASTPGPNQPQHF
NA | TRBJ2-1 | few | TRBV24-1 | 15 | TGTGCCACCAGTGATTTGTCGGCAGCCGGAACGGGGCAGTTCTTC | CATSDLSAAGTGQFF
TRBD1 | TRBJ2-6 | medium-sized | TRBV5-4 | 17 | TGTGCCAGCAGCTTGGGACAGGGCAGCTCTGGGGCCAACGTCCTGACTTTC | CASSLGQGSSGANVLTF
NA | TRBJ2-3 | NA | TRBV7-6 | 14 | TGTGCCAGCAGCCCCGGGACCTCCACAGATACGCAGTATTTT | CASSPGTSTDTQYF
NA | TRBJ1-6 | NA | TRBV30 | 18 | TGTGCCTGGAGGGGTGGGCCCGCCGGACAGATTCTAAATTCACCCCTCCACTTT | CAWRGGPAGQILNSPLHF